This section outlines one T cell receptor (beta chain) sequence together with its context. This clone was recorded many times. Its antigen remains undetermined. The sample holds no much larger clone one base away, and base qualities are not on file. CDR1 and CDR2, looked up from the germline V gene (reference sequence), are MNHEY and SMNVEV. V sheds 0 bases and J sheds 9 bases, leaving 12 bases between their ends. Spanning cysteine to phenylalanine, the CDR3 consists of 14 amino acids. The CDR3 DNA has 42 bases and is translated from base 1. The cohort was made up of 666 healthy bone marrow donors. All cohort members were sampled while nominally healthy, although unrecorded immune exposures were likely present. The donor tested CMV seronegative and was one of the 352 seronegative cohort members. Each donor provided a peripheral blood sample, and peripheral blood mononuclear cells were used for TCR beta sequencing. Genomic DNA extraction from the blood cell samples was performed with the Qiagen DNeasy Blood Extraction Kit.

This entry belongs to a study of cytomegalovirus exposure and HLA in healthy donors (dated by TCRdb to 2017 to 2019). Study-wide context: According to an earlier analysis of around 600 of the donors, about 179 million T cells yielded 117 million unique TCR beta sequences and less than 300 Gb of sequence data. All discovery cohort repertoires had been generated on a single sequencing platform. Donor age, sex, ethnicity and CMV serostatus were compiled together with the repertoire data. To predict cytomegalovirus infection status, the study combined high-throughput TCR immunosequencing, statistical association of individual TCRs with disease status, and machine learning. A later genetic analysis used genome-wide SNP genotypes for about three fifths of the 666 donors, treating that subset as a discovery cohort. The study was designed to test whether signatures of past pathogen exposure could be identified by cataloging public T cell receptors. Because of strong linkage in the cohort, roughly five DR-DQ haplotypes were treated as single units for association and clustering. Across approximately 420 genotyped donors of the cohort, an average of roughly 230,000 unique TCR beta nucleotide sequences per donor were sequenced, and around 20% of those sequences were non-productive. An earlier analysis of 587 of the donors used high-throughput TCR beta sequencing to judge whether each TCR beta V gene segment behaved as functional or pseudogenic. An early release covering roughly 640 HLA-typed donors comprised roughly 300 gigabases of sequencing data and some 79 million unique TCR sequences. Besides the first cohort of more than 650 subjects, a separate validation cohort made up of over 95 different subjects was used. Using immunosequencing, the study profiled T cell repertoires from 500 to 800 subjects and related those repertoires to cytomegalovirus serostatus. In the later analysis, no new phenotypic data were used to find candidate immune exposures; instead, reliance was placed on TCR beta sequences and their occurrence across donors. Of the 300 to 450 genotyped donors, about 80% fell in the genetic ancestry cluster associated with self-reported Caucasian donors. Both class I and class II loci were covered by HLA typing, at four-digit resolution. Typing coverage differed by locus: A, B, C, DRB1 and DQB1 were typed in about 620-630 donors, DQA1 in 522, DPA1 in 600 to 610, and DPB1 in 472. A later analysis re-examined previously published TCR beta repertoires from around 670 donors and added high-resolution HLA genotyping to investigate patterns of TCR occurrence.

The library was produced with the immunoSEQ multiplex PCR assay. For the multiplex PCR, a mixture combining 60 forward primers for TCR Vbeta segments and 13 reverse primers for TCR Jbeta segments was used. The CDR3 region of rearranged TCR beta genes was amplified from genomic DNA with a multiplex PCR assay. The amplified TCR beta libraries were sequenced on the Illumina HiSeq System as 87-base-pair reads. Under the source paper's analysis protocol: A later analysis tallied 75 million to 95 million unique TCR beta chains across the 660 or so repertoires, and about 10 million of those chains were shared by two or more donors. To remove PCR and sequencing errors, raw reads were error-corrected and collapsed into unique sequences using a nearest-neighbor algorithm that merged closely related sequences. CDR3 sequences were aligned to IMGT reference sequences to assign V, D and J gene segments. For a sequence to be retained, at least a six-nucleotide match to both a V gene segment and a J gene segment was required. A rearrangement counted as productive if the CDR3 had no stop codons and remained in frame with V and J, and every other rearrangement counted as non-productive. Following IMGT convention, CDR3 was defined as the stretch from the second conserved V-encoded cysteine up to the conserved J-encoded phenylalanine. The earlier analysis of a few hundred of the donors excluded any sequence lacking an unambiguous match to a single V gene segment. In an earlier analysis of 587 of the donors, a V segment was called functional when productive rearrangements were above 56.7%, and segregating when the standard deviation between donors exceeded 5%. A statistical classification framework was built for diagnosing cytomegalovirus status from the catalog of TCR beta chain sequences. In a later analysis, TCR nucleotide sequences were compared against IMGT/GENE-DB human TR gene sequences so that V and J genes could be assigned. The TCRdist pipeline was used in a later analysis to assign CDR3 sequences and most-parsimonious VDJ recombination scenarios. A later analysis defined each TCR beta chain by its CDR3 amino acid sequence plus V-gene family, and excluded reads lacking a unique V-gene family. To address suspected cross-contamination and a sequencing artifact, a later analysis removed some 620 highly shared, low-generation-probability nucleotide sequences. For each public chain, a later analysis derived a clonal expansion index from normalized ranks of inferred template counts within each repertoire. Generation probabilities in a later analysis came from a VDJ recombination model fitted to out-of-frame rearrangements, and those results were checked against IGoR. Hypergeometric tests were used in a later analysis to score TCR-TCR, TCR-HLA and TCR-CMV co-occurrence, with a repertoire-size bias correction applied to the TCR pairs. A later analysis estimated false discovery rates by permuting HLA or CMV assignments 20 times. In a later analysis, co-occurring TCRs were grouped with DBSCAN, and TCRdist sequence similarity was added when clustering was performed within HLA-allele-positive subsets. Repertoires with fewer than 30,000 or more than 120,000 public chains were left out of co-occurrence clustering, as were about 5 repertoires with anomalous nucleotide sharing. Held by TCRdb, this immuneACCESS table contains in-frame sequences only and omits some clones. Under half of the omission traces to an unresolved V gene where checked; the cause of the rest is unknown. Clonal size and the V and J genes are those of that table, whereas D and trimming came from the DNA. Across this sample there are about 96,000 clones, with 55% to 75% seen only once. Clones ranked in the top ten supply more than 2.5% of the sample.

What the research found in general, with its limitations: Linkage disequilibrium might explain the correlated functional status among segregating V segments, but an unknown experimental factor could not be ruled out. A further reported finding was that TCR beta sequences accurately predicted the HLA-A and HLA-B alleles for most subjects in the first cohort. A later analysis found that HLA-associated TCR beta chains were more clonally expanded and had lower generation probabilities than equally common non-associated chains. According to a later analysis, most CMV-associated TCR beta chains appeared to be HLA-restricted, and the HLA associations seemed to be driven largely by CMV exposure. A later genetic analysis associated a missense DCLRE1C variant with V-gene and J-gene trimming of TCR beta chains, and an independent cohort replicated the association. Several of the top co-occurrence clusters appeared to be linked to parvovirus B19, influenza, CMV and Epstein-Barr virus, according to a later analysis. The study gave a list of 150 to 200 TCR beta chains associated with cytomegalovirus. A cluster of highly shared sequence variants was judged likely to be a technical artifact of the sequencing pipeline. About 15 rarely observed V segments, including chromosome 9 orphons, were excluded from the earlier analysis of several hundred of the donors because counts were too low. Only TCR beta chains were sequenced in this cohort, and the absence of alpha or paired-chain data limited detectable features. A later analysis found that TCR association rates varied across HLA loci, with DRB1 alleles showing the most associated TCRs and HLA-C alleles the fewest. At a false discovery rate of 0.05, a later analysis linked 16,951 TCR beta sequences to specific HLA alleles. Cytomegalovirus status was reported to be diagnosed by the classifier with high specificity and sensitivity in both the original and validation cohorts. In a later genetic analysis, fewer N-insertions in productive TCRs were reported among donors in an Asian-associated ancestry cluster than the approximately 630-donor mean. Some IMGT-functional V segments, including TRBV6-2 and TRBV6-3, could not be told apart with the 87-base-pair reads, so those segments were excluded. HLA typing was unavailable for some donors at each locus, so association tests used only the typed subset. While some public TCRs were present in many individuals, most TCR sequences turned up only very rarely across donors. When HLA alleles, especially DR and DQ, strongly co-occurred, attributing TCR associations to individual alleles was difficult. In an earlier analysis of some 640 of the donors, most TCR beta V segments were observed in productive rearrangements about 87% or about 30% of the time, broadly matching IMGT annotations. Sequencing depth was assumed to be roughly uniform across donors in the presence/absence analyses, though that assumption may not hold. For the cohort, immune exposure information was limited to CMV serostatus. The authors suggested that the approach could potentially be extended to other disease states and immunological phenotypes. A few of the identified cytomegalovirus-associated TCR beta chains were confirmed in vitro to be specific for cytomegalovirus antigens.

The TCR comes from a man aged 55-75 years in good health and CMV-seronegative. Sequencing used PBMCs. The sequence is built from TRBV27 and TRBJ2-1; TRBD1 could be the D gene, as 6 bases match. The CDR3 loop reads CASSLSVGGVEQFF. The nucleotides are TGTGCCAGCAGTTTATCGGTAGGGGGTGTTGAGCAGTTCTTC.